This TCR beta chain was recovered during a study of blood T cell repertoires in COVID-19. Overall study: Material from acute and convalescent COVID-19 was sourced from the United States, Italy and Spain. The analysed material was cDNA or gDNA that came from T cells, B-cell-depleted T cells, or PBMCs.

Original processing methods: Reference gene primer amplification yielded estimated nucleated cell counts. Sequencing was performed with immunoSEQ multiplex PCR; in TCRdb, only in-frame clones are kept and a portion is missing. V and J calls and clone size follow that table, whereas D and trimming were derived from the DNA. The data show 160,000 or so clones, over 75% seen once. Trimming took off 4 bases at V and 3 bases at J, with 19 bases between the two ends. This CDR3 is 15 amino acids long. The germline CDR1 and CDR2 sequences are GTSNPN and SVGIG (reference sequence). The clonotype comes from a woman aged 35 to 49 with acute or convalescent COVID-19. The chain employs TRBV30 and TRBJ2-7; a weak D match, TRBD2 (6 bases). The material sequenced was peripheral blood. The CDR3 spells CAWTRTGLSNYEQYF. The CDR3, as DNA: TGTGCCTGGACCCGGACCGGACTATCCAACTACGAGCAGTACTTC.